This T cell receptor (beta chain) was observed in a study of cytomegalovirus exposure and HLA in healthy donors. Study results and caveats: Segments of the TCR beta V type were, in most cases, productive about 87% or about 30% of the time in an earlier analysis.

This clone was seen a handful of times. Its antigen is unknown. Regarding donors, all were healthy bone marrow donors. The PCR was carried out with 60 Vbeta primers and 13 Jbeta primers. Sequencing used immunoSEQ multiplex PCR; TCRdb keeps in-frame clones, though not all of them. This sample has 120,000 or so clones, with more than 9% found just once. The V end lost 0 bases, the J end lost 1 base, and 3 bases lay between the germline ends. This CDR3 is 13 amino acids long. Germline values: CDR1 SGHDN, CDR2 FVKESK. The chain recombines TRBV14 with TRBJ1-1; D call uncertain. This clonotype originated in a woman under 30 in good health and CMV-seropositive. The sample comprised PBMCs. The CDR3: CASSQDRNTEAFF. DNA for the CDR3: TGTGCCAGCAGCCAAGACAGGAACACTGAAGCTTTCTTT. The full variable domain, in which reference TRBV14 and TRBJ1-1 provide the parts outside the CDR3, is EAGVTQFPSHSVIEKGQTVTLRCDPISGHDNLYWYRRVMGKEIKFLLHFVKESKQDESGMPNNRFLAERTGGTYSTLKVQPAELEDSGVYFCASSQDRNTEAFFGQGTRLTVV.